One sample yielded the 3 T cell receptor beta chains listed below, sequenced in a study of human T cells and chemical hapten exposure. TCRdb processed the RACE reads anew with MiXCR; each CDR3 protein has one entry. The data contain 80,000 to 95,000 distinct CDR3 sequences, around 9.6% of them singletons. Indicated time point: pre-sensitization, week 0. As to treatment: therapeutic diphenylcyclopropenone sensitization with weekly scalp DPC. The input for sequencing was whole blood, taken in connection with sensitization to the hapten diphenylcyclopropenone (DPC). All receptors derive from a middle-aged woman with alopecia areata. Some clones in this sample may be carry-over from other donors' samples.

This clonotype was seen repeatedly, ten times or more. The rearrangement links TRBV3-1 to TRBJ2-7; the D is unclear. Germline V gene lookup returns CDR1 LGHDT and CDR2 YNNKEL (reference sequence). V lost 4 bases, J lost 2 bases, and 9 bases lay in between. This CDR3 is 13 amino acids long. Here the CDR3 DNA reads TGTGCCAGCAGCCCTGGGGATACCTACGAGCAGTACTTC. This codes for CASSPGDTYEQYF.

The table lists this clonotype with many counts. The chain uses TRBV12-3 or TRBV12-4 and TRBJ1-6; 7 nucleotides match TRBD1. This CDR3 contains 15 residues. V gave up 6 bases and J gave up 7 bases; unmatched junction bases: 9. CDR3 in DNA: TGTGCCAGCAGGCTGACCGGGACAGCAAATTCACCCCTCCACTTT. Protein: CASRLTGTANSPLHF.

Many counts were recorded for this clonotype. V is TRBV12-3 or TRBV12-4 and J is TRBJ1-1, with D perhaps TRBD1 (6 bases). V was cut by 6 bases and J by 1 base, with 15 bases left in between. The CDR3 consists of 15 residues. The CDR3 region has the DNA TGTGCCAGCAGCCTCCAGGGGTGGAGGAACACTGAAGCTTTCTTT. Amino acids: CASSLQGWRNTEAFF.